The rows below give T cell receptor beta chains drawn from one sample of a study of blood T cell repertoires in COVID-19. Produced via immunoSEQ multiplex PCR; TCRdb's table is partial and in-frame only. This table has 160,000 or so clones, roughly 91% appearing once. Sequencing was carried out using peripheral blood. These receptors were collected from a young man with acute or convalescent COVID-19. Each CDR3 is given with its conserved first and last residue. A D gene is named only where the DNA matches it firmly. Part of the rows lack a size; the others show once, few, many or a class for expanded clones.

j_gene | v_gene | abundance | d_gene | CDR3nt | CDR3aa
TRBJ2-5 | TRBV2 | NA | NA | TGTGCCAGCAGTGATCGAGGAGGGAAAGAGACCCAGTACTTC | CASSDRGGKETQYF
TRBJ2-1 | TRBV9 | NA | TRBD2 | TGTGCCAGCAGCGTAGCCCCCGGGACTAGCGGGAGGTCACCCTACAATGAGCAGTTCTTC | CASSVAPGTSGRSPYNEQFF
TRBJ2-7 | TRBV7-8 | NA | TRBD1 | TGTGCCAGCAGCTTAGGGTCCCCGACAGGGGGCTACGAGCAGTACTTC | CASSLGSPTGGYEQYF
TRBJ1-1 | TRBV9 | NA | NA | TGTGCCAGCAGCCCTTATACTGAAGCTTTCTTT | CASSPYTEAFF
TRBJ2-7 | TRBV14 | NA | TRBD2 | TGTGCCAGCAGCGTCCTTACCGGGGGGGCCTACGAGCAGTACTTC | CASSVLTGGAYEQYF
TRBJ1-4 | TRBV19 | NA | NA | TGTGCCAGTAGGATTAGTATGACAACTAATGAAAAACTGTTTTTT | CASRISMTTNEKLFF
TRBJ1-2 | TRBV7-9 | NA | NA | TGTGCCAGCAGCTTCCCGACACCGACCTATGGCTACACCTTC | CASSFPTPTYGYTF
TRBJ1-3 | TRBV30 | NA | TRBD1 | TGTGCCTGGACCTTACAGGGGGCCACCTCTGGAAACACCATATATTTT | CAWTLQGATSGNTIYF
TRBJ2-4 | TRBV19 | NA | NA | TGTGCCAGTAGTCTCCCACCCGGAAACATTCAGTACTTC | CASSLPPGNIQYF
TRBJ1-3 | TRBV19 | NA | NA | TGTGCCAGTAGTGGGGAGGCTGGAAACACCATATATTTT | CASSGEAGNTIYF
TRBJ1-1 | TRBV9 | NA | TRBD1 | TGTGCCAGCAGCCCGACGACAGGGGGCCTCACTGAAGCTTTCTTT | CASSPTTGGLTEAFF
TRBJ1-1 | TRBV5-1 | few | NA | TGCGCCAGCAGCTTGGGACTGAGAAACACTGAAGCTTTCTTT | CASSLGLRNTEAFF
TRBJ2-6 | TRBV30 | once | NA | TGTGCCTGGAGAGCAGGGATTGGGGCCAACGTCCTGACTTTC | CAWRAGIGANVLTF
TRBJ2-3 | TRBV11-2 | NA | NA | TGTGCCAGCAGCCCAGGTGGAGATACGCAGTATTTT | CASSPGGDTQYF
TRBJ2-3 | TRBV6-5 | NA | TRBD2 | TGTGCCAAACGGGGGGATGGCACAGATACGCAGTATTTT | CAKRGDGTDTQYF
TRBJ2-5 | TRBV15 | NA | TRBD1 | TGTGCCACCAGCGGACAGGGGGCCGGAGAGACCCAGTACTTC | CATSGQGAGETQYF
TRBJ1-3 | TRBV15 | NA | NA | TGTGCCACCAGCACGGGTGACCACTCTGGAAACACCATATATTTT | CATSTGDHSGNTIYF
TRBJ2-2 | TRBV6-1 | NA | TRBD1 | TGTGCCAGCAGTGAAGAGGGGACAGGGGGGGACGGGGAGCTGTTTTTT | CASSEEGTGGDGELFF
TRBJ1-1 | TRBV6-1 | NA | NA | TGTGCCAGCAGTGAAGCAGGAGGGGCTCGATCTGAAGCTTTCTTT | CASSEAGGARSEAFF
TRBJ1-1 | TRBV19 | NA | TRBD1 | TGTGCCAGTAGTACCCTGACAGGGGGCATGACCACTGAAGCTTTCTTT | CASSTLTGGMTTEAFF
TRBJ1-1 | TRBV6-7 | NA | NA | TGTGCCAGCAGTTACTACCACAGGAACACTGAAGCTTTCTTT | CASSYYHRNTEAFF
TRBJ1-1 | TRBV6-5 | NA | NA | TGTGCCAGCAGGGTATCACAGGGTCCGACTGAAGCTTTCTTT | CASRVSQGPTEAFF
TRBJ2-7 | TRBV7-9 | NA | NA | TGTGCCAGCAGCTTCGGCGCGGAACGCCTTACCTACGAGCAGTACTTC | CASSFGAERLTYEQYF
TRBJ2-5 | TRBV4-1 | few | TRBD2 | TGCGCCAGCAGCTCCCTAGCGGGGGGAGAGACCCAGTACTTC | CASSSLAGGETQYF
TRBJ2-7 | TRBV6-2/TRBV6-3 | few | NA | TGTGCCAGCAGTCCCAGATGGTTCATCGGGCGGAATAGCGATGGATTACGCGAGCAGTACTTC | CASSPRWFIGRNSDGLREQYF
TRBJ2-4 | TRBV19 | NA | NA | TGTGCCAGTAGCCCGCCCCGGGGGGCGGTCGAAAACATTCAGTACTTC | CASSPPRGAVENIQYF
TRBJ2-7 | TRBV19 | NA | NA | TGTGCCAGTAGTATCTCCGGGGGAGCCTACGAGCAGTACTTC | CASSISGGAYEQYF
TRBJ2-7 | TRBV5-1 | NA | NA | TGCGCCAGCAGCCCCCCCTCCACAGGGAACGAGCAGTACTTC | CASSPPSTGNEQYF
TRBJ1-2 | TRBV11-2 | NA | NA | TGTGCCAGCAGCACCCGAACTTATGGCTACACCTTC | CASSTRTYGYTF
TRBJ1-2 | TRBV6-5 | few | NA | TGTGCCAGCAGTCCCCAGGGAACAGCTAACTATGGCTACACCTTC | CASSPQGTANYGYTF
TRBJ1-1 | TRBV5-5 | NA | TRBD1 | TGTGCCAGCAGCACATGGACAGGGAACACTGAAGCTTTCTTT | CASSTWTGNTEAFF
TRBJ2-4 | TRBV15 | NA | NA | TGTGCCACCAGCAGAGATACACAGGTCAGGGTTCAGTACTTC | CATSRDTQVRVQYF
TRBJ1-1 | TRBV6-5 | NA | NA | TGTGCCAGCAGCCAAGGTAGGGGGAATACTGAAGCTTTCTTT | CASSQGRGNTEAFF
TRBJ1-3 | TRBV30 | NA | TRBD1 | TGTGCCTGGAATACGGGACAGGGGAACACCATATATTTT | CAWNTGQGNTIYF
TRBJ2-3 | TRBV11-2 | NA | NA | TGTGCCAGCAGCTTTGAGGGGGGGCCAAGGACGCAGTATTTT | CASSFEGGPRTQYF
TRBJ1-3 | TRBV3-1/TRBV3-2 | few | TRBD1 | TGTGCCAGCAGCCAAACCACAGGGGTCGCTGGAAACACCATATATTTT | CASSQTTGVAGNTIYF
TRBJ2-5 | TRBV9 | NA | TRBD2 | TGTGCCAGCAGCCCGGGACTAGCGGGGGGGTTCGCGGAGACCCAGTACTTC | CASSPGLAGGFAETQYF